Listed below are T cell receptor beta chains from one sample, sequenced in a study of blood T cell repertoires in COVID-19. The data were produced by immunoSEQ multiplex PCR, yet TCRdb's version contains in-frame clones alone and is incomplete. Here the sample spans approximately 200,000 clones, over 80% being singletons. The specimen sequenced was PBMCs or T cells enriched from blood (not recorded which). Every receptor here comes from a woman between 25 and 40 years old who had been exposed to COVID-19. Each CDR3 is given with its conserved first and last residue. The D gene is left open where the match is weak. Expanded clones are given a class, and other clones once, few, many or no size at all.

>TRBJ1-6|-|-|TRBV28
CASSLQANSPLHF
TGTGCCAGCAGTTTGCAGGCGAATTCACCCCTCCACTTT
>TRBJ2-3|-|-|TRBV6-5
CASRRSGFGTDTQYF
TGTGCCAGCAGGAGGAGCGGTTTCGGCACAGATACGCAGTATTTT
>TRBJ1-5|-|-|TRBV19
CASSIGREDQPQHF
TGTGCCAGTAGTATCGGCAGGGAAGACCAGCCCCAGCATTTT
>TRBJ1-1|once|-|TRBV10-2
CASSESRGNTEAFF
TGCGCCAGCAGTGAGTCTAGGGGGAACACTGAAGCTTTCTTT
>TRBJ1-1|-|TRBD1|TRBV2
CASRGQGMNTEAFF
TGTGCCAGCAGGGGACAGGGCATGAACACTGAAGCTTTCTTT
>TRBJ2-1|-|TRBD2|TRBV29-1
CSVGGGSSYNEQFF
TGCAGCGTTGGCGGGGGTAGCTCCTACAATGAGCAGTTCTTC
>TRBJ1-1|-|-|TRBV28
CASSRTVRNTEAFF
TGTGCCAGCAGTCGGACAGTGCGAAACACTGAAGCTTTCTTT
>TRBJ1-5|few|-|TRBV19
CASSATWAGNQPQHF
TGTGCCAGTAGTGCTACTTGGGCGGGGAATCAGCCCCAGCATTTT
>TRBJ2-3|-|-|TRBV5-4
CASSILGGTDTQYF
TGTGCCAGCAGCATACTAGGTGGTACAGATACGCAGTATTTT
>TRBJ2-5|-|TRBD2|TRBV7-2
CASTRVAGKETQYF
TGTGCCAGCACCCGGGTAGCGGGAAAAGAGACCCAGTACTTC
>TRBJ2-2|-|TRBD1|TRBV5-1
CASSGRQGARTGELFF
TGCGCCAGCAGCGGACGACAGGGGGCGCGCACCGGGGAGCTGTTTTTT
>TRBJ2-1|-|TRBD1|TRBV11-3
CASSLLQTGTGVKNEQFF
TGTGCCAGCAGCCTATTACAAACCGGGACAGGGGTAAAGAATGAGCAGTTCTTC
>TRBJ2-4|-|TRBD1|TRBV6-6
CASSQGGFNIQYF
TGTGCCAGTTCTCAAGGGGGCTTTAACATTCAGTACTTC
>TRBJ2-7|once|-|TRBV5-1
CASSLRTSGAYEQYF
TGCGCCAGCAGCTTAAGGACATCAGGGGCCTACGAGCAGTACTTC
>TRBJ1-2|-|-|TRBV7-3
CASSLVETSSAYTF
TGTGCCAGCAGCTTAGTTGAGACTTCCTCGGCCTACACCTTC
>TRBJ2-1|-|-|TRBV27
CASSFLPSSYNEQFF
TGTGCCAGCAGTTTCCTCCCTTCCTCCTACAATGAGCAGTTCTTC
>TRBJ2-1|-|TRBD2|TRBV10-1
CASSESKLAGINEQFF
TGCGCCAGCAGTGAGTCGAAACTAGCGGGAATCAATGAGCAGTTCTTC
>TRBJ2-1|-|TRBD2|TRBV27
CASSSTGTSGFPSYNEQFF
TGTGCCAGCAGTTCTACCGGGACTAGCGGGTTCCCCTCCTACAATGAGCAGTTCTTC
>TRBJ2-7|-|TRBD2|TRBV13
CASSPILAGVGEQYF
TGTGCCAGCAGCCCCATCCTAGCGGGAGTGGGGGAGCAGTACTTC
>TRBJ1-2|-|TRBD1|TRBV19
CASSPGTGGGYGYTF
TGTGCCAGTAGTCCTGGGACAGGGGGTGGCTATGGCTACACCTTC
>TRBJ1-1|few|-|TRBV6-5
CASRQQGNTEAFF
TGTGCCAGCAGGCAGCAGGGGAACACTGAAGCTTTCTTT
>TRBJ2-5|-|TRBD2|TRBV11-2
CASSPDGGGVETQYF
TGTGCCAGCAGCCCAGACGGGGGGGGAGTGGAGACCCAGTACTTC
>TRBJ2-3|-|TRBD2|TRBV29-1
CSVENPSGFTDTQYF
TGCAGCGTTGAAAATCCTAGCGGATTCACAGATACGCAGTATTTT
>TRBJ2-1|-|-|TRBV15
CATSRETSKTVNEQFF
TGTGCCACCAGCAGAGAGACTAGTAAGACTGTCAATGAGCAGTTCTTC